A single sample gave rise to the 22 T cell receptor beta chains below, sequenced in a study of OX40 agonist ivuxolimab in advanced cancers. Produced via immunoSEQ multiplex PCR; TCRdb's table is partial and in-frame only. The sample includes approximately 60,000 clones, roughly 80% seen only once; the top ten take 4.5% to 5%. Sequenced material: CD4+ or CD8+ T cells sorted from blood, taken in a trial of the OX40 agonist ivuxolimab. Receptors were obtained from an adult with an advanced solid tumor such as melanoma, head and neck, liver or kidney cancer.

The chain has TRBV19 and TRBJ1-1; maybe TRBD1 (5 bases). This CDR3 region has 15 residues. Germline loops: CDR1 LNHDA, CDR2 SQIVND (reference sequence). V lost 4 bases and J lost 1, with 13 bases in between. The CDR3 loop reads CASSTGLWGNTEAFF. The CDR3 bases are TGTGCCAGTAGTACGGGACTTTGGGGGAACACTGAAGCTTTCTTT.

The chain employs TRBV7-9 and TRBJ1-4; 8 bases map to TRBD1. V was pared by 5 bases and J by 7 bases, with 6 bases of the junction left unmatched. This CDR3 contains 14 residues. Germline V gene sequence: CDR1 SEHNR, CDR2 FQNEAQ (reference sequence). The CDR3: CASSPGQGSEKLFF. CDR3 in DNA: TGTGCCAGCAGCCCAGGACAGGGAAGTGAAAAACTGTTTTTT.

The V and J genes are TRBV4-1 and TRBJ2-7; no clear D gene. The CDR3 is 14 amino acids. V lost 0 bases, J lost 3 bases, and 9 bases lay in between. The germline V gene has CDR1 MGHRA and CDR2 YSYEKL. In DNA, the CDR3 is TGCGCCAGCAGCCAAGATTTTAAGGGCTACGAGCAGTACTTC. It translates to CASSQDFKGYEQYF.

This chain uses TRBV4-3 with TRBJ2-1, with TRBD2 matching 9 bases. CDR3 length: 18 amino acids. The trim removed 0 bases at V and 4 bases at J, leaving 10 bases unmatched. Germline V gene sequence: CDR1 LGHNA, CDR2 YSLEER. Written as DNA, the CDR3 is TGCGCCAGCAGCCAAGATTTGCTAGCGGGATCAGGTTACAATGAGCAGTTCTTC. Translation: CASSQDLLAGSGYNEQFF.

V usage is TRBV6-6 and J usage is TRBJ2-1; 7 bases line up with TRBD2. This CDR3 comprises 13 residues. V dropped 5 bases and J dropped 9; count of bases not matched to a gene: 7. Germline-derived CDR1 and CDR2 are MNHNY and SVGAGI (reference sequence). The CDR3: CASSSWTRSEQFF. The CDR3 bases are TGTGCCAGCAGTAGTTGGACTAGAAGTGAGCAGTTCTTC.

This clone was observed a handful of times. The chain is built from TRBV25-1 and TRBJ2-7, with D possibly being TRBD1 (5 bases). Germline loops: CDR1 MGHDK, CDR2 SYGVNS. The V gene lost 5 bases and the J gene lost 4 bases, with 15 bases spanning the gap. The CDR3 consists of 14 residues. The CDR3 protein is CASSKAGKEYEQYF. The CDR3 DNA reads TGTGCCAGCAGTAAGGCAGGGAAGGAGTACGAGCAGTACTTC.

This clone was observed once. V gene TRBV5-1 combines with J gene TRBJ1-2; TRBD1 matches at 7 bases. V trimming: 4 bases; J trimming: 4 bases; junction bases outside the gene matches: 13. The CDR3 contains 16 residues. CDR1 and CDR2 from the germline V gene are SGHRS and YFSETQ. The CDR3 sequence: CASSPGGSSGTYGYTF. As DNA, the CDR3 is TGCGCCAGCAGCCCAGGGGGGAGCTCGGGAACCTATGGCTACACCTTC. Full variable domain (outside the CDR3, taken from reference TRBV5-1 and TRBJ1-2): KAGVTQTPRYLIKTRGQQVTLSCSPISGHRSVSWYQQTPGQGLQFLFEYFSETQRNKGNFPGRFSGRQFSNSRSEMNVSTLELGDSALYLCASSPGGSSGTYGYTFGSGTRLTVV.

This clone was seen a handful of times. This chain uses TRBV6-5 with TRBJ2-5; the D is unclear. The germline gives CDR1 MNHEY, CDR2 SVGAGI. The V and J ends lost 5 bases and 2 bases respectively, with 12 bases between them. The CDR3 spans 14 residues. The CDR3 loop reads CASSLLIRQETQYF. In DNA form, the CDR3 reads TGTGCCAGCAGTCTACTAATCAGGCAAGAGACCCAGTACTTC.

The gene calls are TRBV19 and TRBJ1-2; D possibly corresponds to TRBD1 (6 bases). V lost 5 bases and J 6 bases, leaving 13 bases between the germline ends. Germline V gene sequence: CDR1 LNHDA, CDR2 SQIVND (reference sequence). The length of the CDR3 is 13 residues. Written as DNA, the CDR3 is TGTGCCAGTAGTCTACAGGGTTATAATGGCTACACCTTC. This sequence encodes CASSLQGYNGYTF.

This clone has more than one count but fewer than ten. The chain's CDR3 is CASSIGNEKLFF. The CDR3, as DNA: TGTGCCAGCAGCATCGGTAATGAAAAACTGTTTTTT. The rearrangement uses TRBV7-2 and TRBJ1-4; D ambiguous. Germline loops: CDR1 SGHTA, CDR2 FQGNSA. The CDR3 extends over 12 amino acids. Trimming stripped 5 bases from V and 4 bases from J, with 5 bases between.

The table lists this clone with a few counts. The J gene is TRBJ2-1, the V gene TRBV20-1; 9 nucleotides match TRBD2. The CDR3 spans 10 residues. The V and J ends lost 5 bases and 10 bases, in that order; junction bases with no gene match: 0. Germline V lookup: CDR1 DFQATT, CDR2 SNEGSKA (reference sequence). CDR3 coding DNA: TGCAGTGCTGGACTAGCGGAGCAGTTCTTC. This sequence encodes CSAGLAEQFF.

The rearrangement joins TRBV5-1 to TRBJ1-4; 7 bases line up with TRBD1. The CDR3 length is 14 residues. With 4 bases clipped from V and 8 bases from J, the junction kept 8 bases outside the gene matches. Germline-derived CDR1 and CDR2 are SGHRS and YFSETQ. This CDR3 is CASSPTGNQEKLFF. The CDR3 nucleotides read TGCGCCAGCAGCCCGACAGGGAACCAAGAAAAACTGTTTTTT.

This clone was seen just once. This chain uses TRBV14 with TRBJ2-2, with D hard to call. The germline V and J ends were trimmed by 2 bases and 5 bases, with 9 bases remaining between them. The CDR3 spans 14 residues. Germline V lookup: CDR1 SGHDN, CDR2 FVKESK. CDR3 loop: CASSQFAWTGELFF. The CDR3 bases are TGTGCCAGCAGCCAATTCGCCTGGACCGGGGAGCTGTTTTTT.

This clone occurred once. It is unclear where the CDR3 begins or ends on the DNA, so no DNA is shown, and the CDR3 is as TCRdb lists it. The CDR3 loop reads CASSFGQGTDPYF. This chain links TRBV7-6 with TRBJ2-7; no check of the table's D call, TRBD1, against the DNA was made. From germline, CDR1 is SGHVS and CDR2 FNYEAQ. The CDR3 adds up to 13 amino acids, both ends counted.

The J gene is TRBJ1-1, the V gene TRBV5-6, with D possibly TRBD1 on 6 matching bases. V was clipped by 1 base and J by 6 bases, with 7 bases between them. This CDR3 region has 12 residues. Germline CDR1 SGHDT, CDR2 YYEEEE. The CDR3 bases are TGTGCCAGCAGCTTGAGGGGGGCTGAAGCTTTCTTT. Translated, it gives CASSLRGAEAFF.

J is TRBJ2-6 and V is TRBV19; D is uncertain. V was shortened by 5 bases and J by 1 base, with 18 bases between the two germline ends. The CDR3 has 18 residues. The germline gives CDR1 LNHDA, CDR2 SQIVND (reference sequence). CDR3 sequence: CASSVRLAEHSGANVLTF. CDR3 coding DNA: TGTGCCAGTAGTGTAAGGCTGGCCGAACATTCTGGGGCCAACGTCCTGACTTTC.

The chain has TRBV11-2 and TRBJ2-1; 12 positions agree with TRBD2. The CDR3 runs to 14 residues. Trimming at V came to 6 bases and at J to 6 bases, leaving 3 bases not matched to a gene. The V gene's germline CDR1 is SGHAT and CDR2 FQNNGV. The CDR3: CASRTSGGPNEQFF. CDR3 coding DNA: TGTGCCAGCAGAACTAGCGGGGGGCCCAATGAGCAGTTCTTC.

The chain recombines TRBV4-1 with TRBJ1-2; D uncertain. In germline, CDR1 is MGHRA, CDR2 YSYEKL. The CDR3 covers 16 residues. V lost 0 bases to trimming and J lost 2 bases, with 13 bases between them. In DNA form, the CDR3 reads TGCGCCAGCAGCCAAGATAAGGATTATCTAAACTATGGCTACACCTTC. It codes for CASSQDKDYLNYGYTF.

The chain joins TRBV2 to TRBJ1-1; the D is unclear. The CDR3 consists of 14 residues. Trimming took off 6 bases at V and 0 bases at J, with 11 bases between the two ends. From germline, CDR1 is SNHLY and CDR2 FYNNEI. The CDR3 is CASSLAGMNTEAFF. The CDR3 coding sequence is TGTGCCAGCAGCCTAGCGGGGATGAACACTGAAGCTTTCTTT.

The chain joins TRBV5-1 to TRBJ1-5, with 12 bases identical to TRBD1. This CDR3 has 19 residues. After removal of 3 bases from V and 0 bases from J, the junction contained 10 bases not matched to a gene. From germline, CDR1 is SGHRS and CDR2 YFSETQ. CDR3 amino acids: CASSWDRGRKIYSNQPQHF. The CDR3 nucleotides are TGCGCCAGCAGCTGGGACAGGGGGCGGAAAATATATAGCAATCAGCCCCAGCATTTT.

The CDR3 nucleotides read TGTGCCAGCAGTGTTGACATTGTCGGTTATGGCTACACCTTC. Translated, it gives CASSVDIVGYGYTF. The chain combines TRBV6-6 with TRBJ1-2; no firm D call. There are 14 residues in the CDR3. In germline, CDR1 is MNHNY, CDR2 SVGAGI (reference sequence). The V end lost 5 bases, the J end lost 5 bases, and 15 bases lay between the germline ends.

Comment on this clone: At one of its ends the junction is not consistent with the germline gene, which may arise from a read error. J is TRBJ2-7 and V is TRBV20-1, with D tentatively TRBD1 (5 bases). CDR1 is DFQATT and CDR2 is SNEGSKA in the germline V gene (reference sequence). The CDR3 loop spans 11 amino acids. CDR3 DNA: TGCAGTGCTAGCAGTCCAGGGTTGGTACACTTC. This gives the protein CSASSPGLVHF.